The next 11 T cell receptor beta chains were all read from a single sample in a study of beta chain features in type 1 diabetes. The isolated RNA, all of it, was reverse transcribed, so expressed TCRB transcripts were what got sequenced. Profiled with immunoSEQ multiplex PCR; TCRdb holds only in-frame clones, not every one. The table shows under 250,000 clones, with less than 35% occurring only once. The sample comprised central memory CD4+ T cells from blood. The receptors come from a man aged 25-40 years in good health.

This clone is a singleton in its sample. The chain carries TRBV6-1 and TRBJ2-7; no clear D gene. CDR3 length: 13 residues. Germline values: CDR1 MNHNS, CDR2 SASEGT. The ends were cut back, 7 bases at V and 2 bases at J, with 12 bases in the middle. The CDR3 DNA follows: TGTGCCAGCATTACTGACGGACCCTACGAGCAGTACTTC. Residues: CASITDGPYEQYF.

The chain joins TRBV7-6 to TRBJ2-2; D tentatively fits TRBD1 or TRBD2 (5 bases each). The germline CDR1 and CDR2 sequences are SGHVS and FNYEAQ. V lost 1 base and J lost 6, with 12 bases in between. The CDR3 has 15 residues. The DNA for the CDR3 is TGTGCCAGCAGCTTAGTATCGAGGGGCGCCGGGGAGCTGTTTTTT. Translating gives CASSLVSRGAGELFF.

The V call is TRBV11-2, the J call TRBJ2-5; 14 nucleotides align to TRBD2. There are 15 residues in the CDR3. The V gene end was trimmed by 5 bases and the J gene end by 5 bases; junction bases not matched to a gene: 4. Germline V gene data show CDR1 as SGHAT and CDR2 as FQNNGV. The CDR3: CASSGLAGGWETQYF. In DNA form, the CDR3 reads TGTGCCAGCAGCGGACTAGCGGGAGGATGGGAGACCCAGTACTTC.

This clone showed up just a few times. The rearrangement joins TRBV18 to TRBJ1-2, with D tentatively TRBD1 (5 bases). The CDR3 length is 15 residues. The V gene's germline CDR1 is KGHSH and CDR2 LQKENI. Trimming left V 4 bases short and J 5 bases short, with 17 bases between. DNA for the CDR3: TGTGCCAGCTCACGCGCCCGGGACGGAGGATATGGCTACACCTTC. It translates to CASSRARDGGYGYTF.

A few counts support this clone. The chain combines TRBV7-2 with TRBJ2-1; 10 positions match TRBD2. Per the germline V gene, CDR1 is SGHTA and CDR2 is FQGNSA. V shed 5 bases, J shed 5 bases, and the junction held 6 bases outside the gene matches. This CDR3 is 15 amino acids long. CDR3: CASSPSSGSHNEQFF. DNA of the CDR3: TGTGCCAGCAGCCCTTCTAGCGGGAGCCACAATGAGCAGTTCTTC.

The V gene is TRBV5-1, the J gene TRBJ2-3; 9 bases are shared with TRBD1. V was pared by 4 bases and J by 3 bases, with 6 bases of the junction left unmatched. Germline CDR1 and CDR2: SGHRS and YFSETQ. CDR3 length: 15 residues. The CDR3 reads CASSQGQGGTDTQYF. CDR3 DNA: TGCGCCAGCAGCCAGGGACAGGGCGGAACAGATACGCAGTATTTT.

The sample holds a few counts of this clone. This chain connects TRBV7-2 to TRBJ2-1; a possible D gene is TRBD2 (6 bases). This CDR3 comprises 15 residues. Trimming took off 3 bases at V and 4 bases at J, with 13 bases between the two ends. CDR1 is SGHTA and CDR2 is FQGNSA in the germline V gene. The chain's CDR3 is CASSLGRERYNEQFF. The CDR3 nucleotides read TGTGCCAGCAGCTTGGGCCGGGAGAGATACAATGAGCAGTTCTTC.

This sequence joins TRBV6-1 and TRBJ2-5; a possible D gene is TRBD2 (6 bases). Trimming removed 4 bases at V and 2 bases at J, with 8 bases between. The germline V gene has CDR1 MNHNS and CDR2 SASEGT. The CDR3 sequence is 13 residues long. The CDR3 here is CASSATSQETQYF. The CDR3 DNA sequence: TGTGCCAGCAGTGCGACTAGTCAAGAGACCCAGTACTTC.

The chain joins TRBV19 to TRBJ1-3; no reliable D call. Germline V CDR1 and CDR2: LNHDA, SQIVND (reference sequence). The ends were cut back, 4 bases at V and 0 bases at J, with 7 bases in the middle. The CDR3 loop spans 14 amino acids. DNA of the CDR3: TGTGCCAGTAGTACGAGATCCTCTGGAAACACCATATATTTT. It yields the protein CASSTRSSGNTIYF.

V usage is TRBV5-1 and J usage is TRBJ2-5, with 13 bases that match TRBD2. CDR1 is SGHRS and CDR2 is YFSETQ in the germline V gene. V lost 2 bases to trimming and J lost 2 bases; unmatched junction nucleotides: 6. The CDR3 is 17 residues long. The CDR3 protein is CASSLGLAGDLQETQYF. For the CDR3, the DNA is TGCGCCAGCAGCTTAGGACTAGCGGGGGACCTTCAAGAGACCCAGTACTTC.

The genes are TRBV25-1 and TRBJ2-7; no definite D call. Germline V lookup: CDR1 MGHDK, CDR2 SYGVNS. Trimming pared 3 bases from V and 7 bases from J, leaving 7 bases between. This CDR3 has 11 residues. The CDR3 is CASSDLREQYF. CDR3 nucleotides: TGTGCCAGCAGTGACCTACGGGAGCAGTACTTC.